The 18 T cell receptor beta chains in this list originate from one sample, sequenced in a study of T cell repertoires in cytomegalovirus infection. The antigens for these receptors are not known. TCRdb called the reads again in MiXCR, with one record for every CDR3 protein. The top ten clones hold roughly 13% of a sample with about 360,000 distinct CDR3 sequences, about a third of them seen once. This specimen was cultured PBMCs, taken from culture after CMV antigen stimulation. The receptor source for this set is a human donor in good health (CMV status not recorded). Some clones in this sample may be carry-over from other donors' samples.

This clonotype has more than one count but fewer than ten. The V call is TRBV4-1, the J call TRBJ2-1; D uncertain. CDR1 and CDR2 from the germline V gene are MGHRA and YSYEKL. V lost 4 bases to trimming and J lost 8 bases, with 15 bases between them. The CDR3 has 14 amino acids. The CDR3 DNA is TGCGCCAGCAGCCCGCTTGTGGAGAACCATGAGCAGTTCTTC. Encoded protein: CASSPLVENHEQFF.

The sample holds a few counts of this clonotype. The chain couples TRBV7-2 to TRBJ2-7; a possible D gene is TRBD2 (6 bases). The germline V gene has CDR1 SGHTA and CDR2 FQGNSA. V was shortened by 5 bases and J by 12 bases, with 23 bases between the two germline ends. This CDR3 has 14 amino acids. This chain's CDR3 is CASSQNPTSSLGYF. The CDR3 region has the DNA TGTGCCAGCAGCCAAAATCCTACTAGCTCCCTTGGGTACTTC.

This clonotype occurred many times. The genes are TRBV7-2 and TRBJ1-2; D gene uncertain. CDR1 and CDR2 (germline): SGHTA, FQGNSA. This CDR3 spans 14 amino acids. Trimming cost V 0 bases and J 4 bases, with 9 bases left between them. CDR3 in amino acids: CASSLAGRLYGYTF. The CDR3 nucleotides are TGTGCCAGCAGCTTAGCGGGCAGACTCTATGGCTACACCTTC.

In nucleotides, the CDR3 is TGTGCCAGCAGTCCTCGCCCCGGGGAGCTGTTTTTT. The encoded protein is CASSPRPGELFF. The chain carries TRBV12-3 or TRBV12-4 and TRBJ2-2; D gene ambiguous. There are 12 residues in the CDR3. The V end was cut by 5 bases, the J end by 6 bases, with 7 bases between.

CDR3 DNA sequence: TGTGCCAGCAGTGTGGACAGGGGTTACGAGCAGTACTTC. Residues: CASSVDRGYEQYF. The chain couples TRBV6-5 to TRBJ2-7, with TRBD1 matching over 9 bases. Germline assignment: CDR1 MNHEY and CDR2 SVGAGI. V lost 5 bases and J lost 4; bases outside the gene matches: 3. The CDR3 consists of 13 residues.

J is TRBJ2-1 and V is TRBV6-1; possibly TRBD2 for D (6 bases). Germline V gene sequence: CDR1 MNHNS, CDR2 SASEGT. V was pared by 3 bases and J by 7 bases, with 28 bases between. The CDR3 is 19 amino acids. CDR3 sequence (DNA): TGTGCCAGCAGTGAGTACGGACCTTCCCTAGCGCACCCTAGGAATGAGCAGTTCTTC. This gives the protein CASSEYGPSLAHPRNEQFF.

The genes are TRBV4-3 and TRBJ1-1; D is uncertain. V was trimmed by 0 bases and J by 4 bases, leaving 6 bases between them. The CDR3 is 13 amino acids. Looked up from germline, CDR1 is LGHNA and CDR2 is YSLEER. CDR3 nucleotides: TGCGCCAGCAGCCAAGATGAGATCACTGAAGCTTTCTTT. The encoded protein is CASSQDEITEAFF.

This clonotype was found a few times. V usage is TRBV28 and J usage is TRBJ2-5; the D is unclear. This CDR3 contains 17 residues. Trimming stripped 5 bases from V and 5 bases from J, with 24 bases between. Germline CDR1 MDHEN, CDR2 SYDVKM. The CDR3: CASSRRARLEIGETQYF. The DNA of the CDR3 is TGTGCCAGCAGTCGCCGGGCCCGCCTCGAGATAGGGGAGACCCAGTACTTC.

This clonotype has only a few counts. V usage is TRBV28 and J usage is TRBJ2-2; TRBD2 matches 14 bases. This CDR3 region has 17 residues. V was clipped by 5 bases and J by 5 bases; unmatched bases: 7. In germline, CDR1 is MDHEN, CDR2 SYDVKM. Here the CDR3 reads CASSPRLAGGGTGELFF. The CDR3 DNA reads TGTGCCAGCAGTCCCAGACTAGCGGGAGGGGGTACCGGGGAGCTGTTTTTT.

The chain has TRBV19 and TRBJ2-7, with D tentatively TRBD1 (5 bases). Per the germline V gene, CDR1 is LNHDA and CDR2 is SQIVND (reference sequence). The CDR3 is 15 residues long. Trimming took off 3 bases at V and 4 bases at J, with 16 bases between the two ends. The CDR3 here is CASSIGAGPIYEQYF. The CDR3 DNA reads as TGTGCCAGTAGTATTGGGGCAGGGCCCATATACGAGCAGTACTTC.

This clonotype turned up a few times. CDR3 sequence reads: CASSNPLGAPSDEQFF. The CDR3 nucleotides read TGTGCCAGCAGCAACCCACTGGGGGCGCCTAGCGATGAGCAGTTCTTC. The chain couples TRBV28 to TRBJ2-1, with D possibly being TRBD1 or TRBD2 (6 bases each). The CDR3 runs to 16 residues. Trimming took 6 bases from V and 8 from J, leaving 23 bases between them. Germline V CDR1 and CDR2: MDHEN, SYDVKM. The whole variable domain, filled in from reference TRBV28 and TRBJ2-1, reads DVKVTQSSRYLVKRTGEKVFLECVQDMDHENMFWYRQDPGLGLRLIYFSYDVKMKEKGDIPEGYSVSREKKERFSLILESASTNQTSMYLCASSNPLGAPSDEQFFGPGTRLTVL.

This clonotype was seen more than once but under ten times. The genes are TRBV19 and TRBJ2-4; 13 bases are a match to TRBD2. The CDR3 sequence is 16 residues long. CDR1 is LNHDA, CDR2 SQIVND, per germline (reference sequence). The V segment lost 5 bases and the J segment 8 bases; nucleotides outside the gene matches: 9. For the CDR3, the DNA is TGTGCCAGTAGTGGAAGGACTAGCGGGAGTCGTGACATTCAGTACTTC. It translates to CASSGRTSGSRDIQYF.

This chain connects TRBV7-2 to TRBJ2-7; TRBD1 or TRBD2 may be the D gene (5 bases each). V lost 0 bases and J lost 7, with 10 bases in between. Germline V gives CDR1 SGHTA, CDR2 FQGNSA. The CDR3 has 13 residues. CDR3 bases: TGTGCCAGCAGCTTAGCGGGGACGGGTGAGCAGTACTTC. This encodes CASSLAGTGEQYF.

This chain joins TRBV19 and TRBJ1-2; 7 bases fit TRBD1. The junction had 12 bases not matched to a gene; V was cut back by 6 bases and J by 8 bases. The CDR3 has 14 residues. Germline V gene sequence: CDR1 LNHDA, CDR2 SQIVND (reference sequence). DNA of the CDR3: TGTGCCAGTAGCCGACAGGGATTGGTATCGGGCTACACCTTC. Its protein is CASSRQGLVSGYTF.

This clonotype has more than one count but fewer than ten. The V gene is TRBV11-3, the J gene TRBJ2-5; either TRBD1 or TRBD2 may fit D (7 bases each). Germline V CDR1 and CDR2: SGHNT, YENEEA. The length of the CDR3 is 13 residues. Trimming took 6 bases from V and 7 from J, leaving 15 bases between them. In DNA, the CDR3 is TGTGCCAGCAGTTCGAGCGGGACAGCGACCCAGTACTTC. It specifies CASSSSGTATQYF.

The chain has TRBV19 and TRBJ2-2, with D possibly being TRBD1 (6 bases). The CDR3 has 13 residues. Germline CDR1 reads LNHDA; CDR2 reads SQIVND (reference sequence). Trimming pared 4 bases from V and 6 bases from J, leaving 9 bases between. Here the CDR3 reads CASSTRGSGELFF. CDR3 nucleotide sequence: TGTGCCAGTAGTACAAGGGGGTCCGGGGAGCTGTTTTTT.

This clonotype turned up a few times. The chain links TRBV12-3 or TRBV12-4 to TRBJ2-1; tentative D call: TRBD1 (6 bases). Trimming removed 5 bases at V and 2 bases at J, with 16 bases between. This CDR3 is 16 amino acids long. CDR3 sequence: CASSKAGEITYNEQFF. The CDR3 DNA reads as TGTGCCAGCAGTAAGGCAGGGGAGATCACCTACAATGAGCAGTTCTTC.

The V call is TRBV7-9, the J call TRBJ2-7, with D hard to call. The V gene lost 5 bases and the J gene lost 2 bases, with 7 bases spanning the gap. The CDR3 covers 12 residues. In germline, CDR1 is SEHNR, CDR2 FQNEAQ (reference sequence). Here the CDR3 DNA reads TGTGCCAGCAGCGGTCCGACCTACGAGCAGTACTTC. Translation gives CASSGPTYEQYF.